The T cell receptor beta chain described here comes from a study of vaccination and CD4 T cells after COVID-19. Study information: Median time from second vaccine dose to sampling was roughly 76 days (14 to 241).

Indicated treatment: roughly 11-day PBMC culture with coronavirus spike peptide pools or control peptides (ViraFEST assay). Note on this clonotype: Its specificity is not known.

Cultured CD4+ T cell DNA underwent sequencing with the Oncomine TCR Beta short-read assay. Investigators isolated genomic DNA from cultured CD4+ T cells. TCRdb fed the PCR reads into MiXCR, producing one record per CDR3 protein. The top ten hold more than 6.5% of the sample, which has about 8,500 distinct CDR3 sequences, 48% seen once. Germline trimming cut 6 bases from V and 11 bases from J; bases unmatched to any gene: 18. This CDR3 has 15 amino acids. Germline CDR1 and CDR2: SNHLY and FYNNEI. This clonotype was obtained from a human donor who had recovered from COVID-19. The V and J genes are TRBV2 and TRBJ1-1; 7 nucleotides align to TRBD1. The sample comprised CD4+ T cells from blood, cultured in vitro. Written as DNA, the CDR3 is TGTGCCAGCAGACCCGGGCCACAGGGGATTGGTGTGGCTTTCTTT. It translates to CASRPGPQGIGVAFF.